The rows below give T cell receptor beta chains drawn from one sample of a study of T cell responses to AZD1222 COVID-19 vaccine. Clones were read by immunoSEQ multiplex PCR, and TCRdb kept only the in-frame ones, dropping some. The table shows around 120,000 clones, with about 91% occurring only once. This material consisted of peripheral blood, taken on day 0 of AZD1222 vaccination. All receptors derive from an adult in good health. Each CDR3 is given with its conserved first and last residue. The D gene is left open where the match is weak. Not every row has a clone size; where given, it reads once, few, many or a size class.

.	TRBV5-1	TRBJ1-2	.	CASSLEPAEYGYTF	TGCGCCAGCAGCTTGGAGCCGGCGGAATATGGCTACACCTTC
.	TRBV6-5	TRBJ1-2	.	CASSFAGSGYTF	TGTGCCAGCAGTTTTGCAGGGAGTGGCTACACCTTC
.	TRBV6-5	TRBJ2-7	.	CASSYIPRAHSYEQYF	TGTGCCAGCAGTTACATCCCGAGGGCTCACTCCTACGAGCAGTACTTC
TRBD2	TRBV5-1	TRBJ2-7	once	CASSAVAGGPSYEQYF	TGCGCCAGCAGCGCCGTAGCGGGGGGCCCCTCCTACGAGCAGTACTTC
TRBD2	TRBV6-1	TRBJ2-1	.	CASSEGPGGRGRNEQFF	TGTGCCAGCAGTGAGGGGCCGGGGGGACGAGGTCGCAATGAGCAGTTCTTC
.	TRBV3-1/TRBV3-2	TRBJ2-7	.	CASTNFGEQYF	TGTGCCAGCACGAACTTTGGCGAGCAGTACTTC
.	TRBV15	TRBJ2-3	.	CATSRVGGDTQYF	TGTGCCACCAGCAGAGTAGGGGGGGATACGCAGTATTTT
.	TRBV2	TRBJ2-2	.	CASSRQQENTGELFF	TGTGCCAGCAGTCGACAGCAAGAGAACACCGGGGAGCTGTTTTTT
.	TRBV7-2	TRBJ1-4	.	CASSLVGTTNEKLFF	TGTGCCAGCAGCTTAGTCGGGACTACTAATGAAAAACTGTTTTTT
.	TRBV6-1	TRBJ2-7	.	CASSENYEQYF	TGTGCCAGCAGTGAAAACTACGAGCAGTACTTC
.	TRBV12-3/TRBV12-4	TRBJ2-7	.	CASSFGGEQYF	TGTGCCAGCAGTTTTGGGGGCGAGCAGTACTTC
TRBD2	TRBV5-4	TRBJ2-3	once	CASSTRLAASTDTQYF	TGTGCCAGCAGCACAAGACTAGCAGCTAGCACAGATACGCAGTATTTT
.	TRBV11-2	TRBJ1-1	.	CASSLTTTVGAFF	TGTGCCAGCAGCTTAACCACAACGGTTGGAGCTTTCTTT
.	TRBV4-2	TRBJ1-1	.	CASSQEGVDTEAFF	TGTGCCAGCAGCCAAGAAGGGGTGGACACTGAAGCTTTCTTT
.	TRBV5-1	TRBJ2-7	.	CASSLGHTSSYEQYF	TGCGCCAGCAGCTTAGGACATACGAGCTCCTACGAGCAGTACTTC
.	TRBV5-1	TRBJ2-5	.	CASSLSGEETQYF	TGCGCCAGCAGCTTATCGGGGGAAGAGACCCAGTACTTC
TRBD1	TRBV4-1	TRBJ1-2	.	CASSQAGGNGYTF	TGCGCCAGCAGCCAGGCAGGGGGCAATGGCTACACCTTC
TRBD1	TRBV30	TRBJ1-5	.	CAWSNTGAGQPQHF	TGTGCCTGGAGTAACACAGGGGCAGGTCAGCCCCAGCATTTT
TRBD2	TRBV4-2	TRBJ2-1	.	CASSQRGSGRVFENEQFF	TGTGCCAGCAGCCAAAGAGGGAGCGGGAGGGTTTTCGAGAATGAGCAGTTCTTC
.	TRBV27	TRBJ2-1	.	CASAGAGNEQFF	TGTGCCAGCGCAGGGGCGGGCAATGAGCAGTTCTTC
.	TRBV9	TRBJ1-5	.	CASSPTGGFNQPQHF	TGTGCCAGCAGCCCGACGGGCGGATTCAATCAGCCCCAGCATTTT
TRBD2	TRBV7-2	TRBJ2-1	.	CASSLGLAGDNEQFF	TGTGCCAGCAGCTTGGGACTAGCGGGAGACAATGAGCAGTTCTTC
TRBD2	TRBV5-1	TRBJ2-5	.	CASSLEAAGGAETQYF	TGCGCCAGCAGCTTGGAGGCAGCGGGAGGGGCAGAGACCCAGTACTTC
.	TRBV5-8	TRBJ1-6	.	CASSLHGAPLHF	TGTGCCAGCAGCCTCCACGGGGCCCCCCTCCACTTT
.	TRBV19	TRBJ1-5	.	CASSIAGFSNQPQHF	TGTGCCAGTAGTATCGCAGGGTTTAGCAATCAGCCCCAGCATTTT
.	TRBV25-1	TRBJ1-5	.	CASSEGGAYSNQPQHF	TGTGCCAGCAGTGAAGGAGGCGCGTATAGCAATCAGCCCCAGCATTTT
.	TRBV5-6	TRBJ1-5	.	CASMRGGFDQPQHF	TGTGCCAGCATGAGGGGTGGGTTCGATCAGCCCCAGCATTTT
.	TRBV2	TRBJ2-7	.	CASSEGGGRGYEQYF	TGTGCCAGCAGTGAAGGGGGTGGGAGAGGGTACGAGCAGTACTTC
.	TRBV30	TRBJ2-3	.	CAWSSSADTQYF	TGTGCCTGGAGCAGTAGCGCAGATACGCAGTATTTT
.	TRBV2	TRBJ2-7	few	CASRGAGKREQYF	TGTGCCAGCAGAGGGGCGGGCAAGCGCGAGCAGTACTTC
.	TRBV5-4	TRBJ1-2	.	CASRGTGGLVGYTF	TGTGCCAGCCGGGGCACTGGGGGGCTCGTTGGCTACACCTTC
.	TRBV5-4	TRBJ2-1	few	CASSSRGGFNEQFF	TGTGCCTCCTCTTCTCGCGGTGGATTTAATGAGCAGTTCTTC
TRBD2	TRBV2	TRBJ2-1	.	CASSGSRREGHNEQFF	TGTGCCAGCAGTGGGAGTAGGCGGGAGGGCCACAATGAGCAGTTCTTC
.	TRBV27	TRBJ2-1	.	CASSGYGNNEQFF	TGTGCCAGCAGCGGGTATGGGAACAATGAGCAGTTCTTC